Shown below are 7 T cell receptor beta chains from a single sample sequenced in a study of TIL therapy for anti-PD-1-resistant metastatic lung cancer. Described time point: pre-treatment sample, taken before nivolumab and TIL therapy. The tumor samples were excised metastases, mostly pleural nodules or supraclavicular lymph nodes. The libraries were made with immunoSEQ v3. Profiling relied on immunoSEQ multiplex PCR, and the TCRdb table lists in-frame clones only, not all of them. The table includes 95,000 or so clones, less than 70% detected once. Material: tumor tissue, obtained at baseline. These receptors all come from a person between 30 and 80 years old with non-small cell lung cancer.

The V call is TRBV18, the J call TRBJ2-1; 12 positions match TRBD2. Trimming cost V 1 base and J 6 bases; bases outside gene matches: 10. This CDR3 has 18 amino acids. Germline CDR1 is KGHSH and CDR2 is LQKENI. As DNA, the CDR3 is TGTGCCAGCTCACCACTCTGGGCTAGCGGGAGGGCCCGCAATGAGCAGTTCTTC. This codes for CASSPLWASGRARNEQFF.

Concerning this clone: Other DNA sequences in the same sample also yield this CDR3. The CDR3 reads CASSLVAGDEQFF. The CDR3 region has the DNA TGTGCCAGCAGCTTAGTTGCGGGAGACGAGCAGTTCTTC. This chain connects TRBV7-9 to TRBJ2-1; TRBD2 matches at 7 bases. The J segment lost 10 bases and the V segment lost 1 base, leaving 4 bases of the junction unmatched. This CDR3 is built from 13 residues. Germline V gene lookup returns CDR1 SEHNR and CDR2 FQNEAQ (reference sequence).

This clone was seen just once. The chain combines TRBV4-3 with TRBJ1-2, with a tentative D call TRBD1 (5 bases). The CDR3 length is 15 residues. The V gene's germline CDR1 is LGHNA and CDR2 YSLEER. Trimming cost V 0 bases and J 1 base, with 9 bases left between them. The CDR3 loop is CASSQDRAFNYGYTF. The CDR3 region has the DNA TGCGCCAGCAGCCAAGACAGGGCGTTTAACTATGGCTACACCTTC.

The V and J genes are TRBV11-2 and TRBJ2-3; D ambiguous. The ends were cut back, 5 bases at V and 5 bases at J, with 14 bases in the middle. Germline V gene lookup returns CDR1 SGHAT and CDR2 FQNNGV. This CDR3 region has 14 residues. CDR3 DNA: TGTGCCAGCAGCGCTCTCCCCCCCGTAGATACGCAGTATTTT. The encoded protein is CASSALPPVDTQYF.

This rearrangement joins TRBV30 to TRBJ2-7, with unresolved D. Per germline, CDR1 GTSNPN and CDR2 SVGIG (reference sequence). Deletions cut 4 bases from V and 1 base from J, with 5 bases between. The CDR3 is made up of 11 amino acids. CDR3 region: CAWKVSYEQYF. CDR3 nucleotide sequence: TGTGCCTGGAAGGTGTCCTACGAGCAGTACTTC.

This clone was found many times. This chain joins TRBV19 and TRBJ2-2; 8 bases are shared with TRBD2. CDR1 and CDR2 (germline): LNHDA, SQIVND (reference sequence). The CDR3 totals 15 residues. After removal of 6 bases from V and 1 base from J, the junction contained 4 bases not matched to a gene. For the CDR3, the DNA is TGTGCCAGTAGGGGGGGACTAGGGAACACCGGGGAGCTGTTTTTT. Its translation: CASRGGLGNTGELFF.

This clone appeared once. The V call is TRBV3-1 (or the pseudogene TRBV3-2), the J call TRBJ1-1; D not certain. The CDR3 runs 17 residues. V was shortened by 0 bases and J by 3 bases, with 17 bases between the two germline ends. Germline values: CDR1 LGHDT, CDR2 YNNKEL (reference sequence). The CDR3 here is CASSQDIFAGSDTEAFF. The DNA of the CDR3 is TGTGCCAGCAGCCAAGATATTTTTGCTGGTAGTGACACTGAAGCTTTCTTT.